This T cell receptor beta chain comes out of a study of human T cells and chemical hapten exposure. This clonotype has a handful of counts. TCRdb re-derived calls from the RACE reads in MiXCR, one entry per CDR3 protein. The data contain under 200,000 distinct CDR3 sequences, roughly 15% of them seen just once; the ten biggest clones take up about 1.7%. Deletions cut 2 bases from V and 6 bases from J, with 7 bases between. Germline V CDR1 and CDR2: MNHEY, SVGEGT. The CDR3 has 13 residues. Regarding time point: patch test 1, 2 weeks after DPC sensitization. Treatment in this sample: therapeutic diphenylcyclopropenone sensitization with weekly scalp DPC.

This chain connects TRBV6-2 or TRBV6-3 to TRBJ1-4; no clear D. Sequencing was performed on whole blood, taken in connection with sensitization to the hapten diphenylcyclopropenone (DPC). This TCR came from a woman aged 30 to 39 with alopecia areata. Some clones in this sample may be carry-over from other donors' samples. CDR3 loop: CASSYASYEKLFF. As DNA, the CDR3 is TGTGCCAGCAGTTACGCCTCTTATGAAAAACTGTTTTTT.